This TCR beta chain emerged from a study of blood T cell repertoires in COVID-19. The wider study: From T cells, B-cell-depleted T cells, or PBMCs came the material, which was cDNA or gDNA.

Per the germline V gene, CDR1 is KGHSH and CDR2 is LQKENI. The CDR3 runs 17 residues. Trimming cost V 1 base and J 3 bases; bases outside gene matches: 9. Produced via immunoSEQ multiplex PCR; TCRdb's table is partial and in-frame only. The profile shows fewer than 200,000 clones, around 81% of them singletons. The receptor comes from a man in his sixties or seventies with active or convalescent COVID-19. Material for sequencing was peripheral blood. The rearrangement joins TRBV18 to TRBJ2-7, with TRBD2 matching 10 bases. The CDR3 region is CASSPLAGGLSLYEQYF. CDR3 sequence (DNA): TGTGCCAGCTCACCACTAGCGGGGGGACTTAGCCTCTACGAGCAGTACTTC.